These 28 T cell receptor beta chains were all obtained from the same sample, sequenced in a study of regulatory T cells in long-lasting Graves disease. According to the study, TCR beta libraries were built with iRepertoire HTBI primers and CDR3-region Arm-PCR. TCRdb re-analysed the multiplex PCR reads in MiXCR, keeping a single row per CDR3 protein. Of over 350,000 distinct CDR3 sequences in the sample, about 14% were seen once. Regarding time point: newly diagnosed GD, antithyroid drugs for less than 3 months. The TCR library used RNA extracted from PBMCs. These records were also assigned to another study, of T cells in Graves' hyperthyroidism and ophthalmopathy.

The sample was peripheral blood mononuclear cells (PBMCs), taken at new diagnosis, from a patient treated with antithyroid drugs. Receptors were obtained from a woman aged 50 to 60 with Graves disease.

This clonotype was counted ten times or more. A single base separates this from a much larger clone, so it may be a read error. This chain links TRBV7-2 with TRBJ2-3, with 11 nucleotides matching TRBD2. Germline V gene data show CDR1 as SGHTA and CDR2 as FQGNSA. J lost 1 base, V lost 6 bases, and 0 bases had no gene match. CDR3 length: 14 amino acids. CDR3 DNA sequence: TGTGCCAGCAGGACTAGCGGGGGCACAGATACGCAGTATTTT. Its translation: CASRTSGGTDTQYF.

This clonotype was seen ten or more times. The V and J genes are TRBV7-3 and TRBJ1-4, with a tentative D call TRBD1 (6 bases). The CDR3 consists of 17 residues. Germline assignment: CDR1 SGHTA and CDR2 FQGTGA. Deletions cut 4 bases from V and 6 bases from J, with 21 bases between. The CDR3 spells CASSSNYHREEDEKLFF. In DNA form, the CDR3 reads TGTGCCAGCAGCTCCAATTACCACAGGGAGGAGGATGAAAAACTGTTTTTT.

This chain joins TRBV10-3 and TRBJ1-2; D is ambiguous. The CDR3 contains 13 residues. The germline gives CDR1 ENHRY, CDR2 SYGVKD. V was trimmed by 7 bases and J by 5 bases, leaving 14 bases between them. As DNA, the CDR3 is TGTGCCATCAACCCAGAATTGGGGTATGGCTACACCTTC. As protein: CAINPELGYGYTF.

This clonotype was detected ten times or more. The CDR3 sequence is CASSLRLGQGYGYTF. The CDR3, as DNA: TGTGCCAGCAGTTTACGTTTAGGGCAGGGCTATGGCTACACCTTC. The chain is built from TRBV6-5 and TRBJ1-2; tentatively, D is TRBD1 (5 bases). V was clipped by 4 bases and J by 4 bases, with 16 bases between them. Germline V lookup: CDR1 MNHEY, CDR2 SVGAGI. The CDR3 contains 15 residues.

This clonotype was seen repeatedly, ten times or more. The chain combines TRBV2 with TRBJ1-2; D perhaps matches TRBD1 (6 bases). Trimming stripped 6 bases from V and 2 bases from J, with 13 bases between. The germline CDR1 and CDR2 sequences are SNHLY and FYNNEI. The CDR3 has 14 residues. The CDR3 coding sequence is TGTGCCAGCAGGGACCGAACAGGGAACTATGGCTACACCTTC. Protein: CASRDRTGNYGYTF.

This clonotype was recorded many times. The J gene is TRBJ2-7, the V gene TRBV11-2; no clear D gene. Germline-derived CDR1 and CDR2 are SGHAT and FQNNGV. V lost 2 bases to trimming and J lost 3 bases, with 5 bases between them. CDR3 size: 12 residues. In DNA form, the CDR3 reads TGTGCCAGCAGCTTAACAATCTACGAGCAGTACTTC. This encodes CASSLTIYEQYF.

This clonotype was observed at least ten times. V usage is TRBV28 and J usage is TRBJ2-1, with TRBD2 matching over 8 bases. This CDR3 has 15 amino acids. The V segment lost 6 bases and the J segment 0 bases; nucleotides outside the gene matches: 4. Germline V gives CDR1 MDHEN, CDR2 SYDVKM. CDR3 sequence (DNA): TGTGCCAGCAGGGGCGGGAGGAGCTCCTACAATGAGCAGTTCTTC. Translating it yields CASRGGRSSYNEQFF.

This clonotype was observed a handful of times. The chain uses TRBV7-9 and TRBJ2-1, with D unresolved. The germline V gene has CDR1 SEHNR and CDR2 FQNEAQ (reference sequence). V was shortened by 3 bases and J by 8 bases, with 11 bases between the two germline ends. The CDR3 runs 13 residues. CDR3 amino acids: CASSLASIDEQFF. The CDR3 bases are TGTGCCAGCAGCTTGGCTAGTATAGATGAGCAGTTCTTC. The full variable domain, its missing parts supplied by reference TRBV7-9 and TRBJ2-1, is DTGVSQNPRHKITKRGQNVTFRCDPISEHNRLYWYRQTLGQGPEFLTYFQNEAQLEKSRLLSDRFSAERPKGSFSTLEIQRTEQGDSAMYLCASSLASIDEQFFGPGTRLTVL.

The chain combines TRBV19 with TRBJ1-5; a weak D match, TRBD1 (5 bases). V lost 3 bases and J lost 7, with 13 bases in between. This CDR3 is 14 amino acids long. Germline V lookup: CDR1 LNHDA, CDR2 SQIVND (reference sequence). In nucleotides, the CDR3 is TGTGCCAGTAGTATGGAAGTAGGGGTCCAGCCCCAGCATTTT. It encodes CASSMEVGVQPQHF.

This clonotype was counted ten times or more. The chain is built from TRBV2 and TRBJ2-1; the D is unclear. The CDR3 has 14 amino acids. Deletions cut 1 base from V and 9 bases from J, with 13 bases between. The germline CDR1 and CDR2 sequences are SNHLY and FYNNEI. The CDR3 DNA reads TGTGCCAGCAGTGAAGACCTAGGTCGGGCTGAGCAGTTCTTC. It translates to CASSEDLGRAEQFF.

This clonotype has at least ten counts. The gene calls are TRBV28 and TRBJ1-2, with no clear D. The CDR3 totals 16 residues. The germline V and J ends were trimmed by 7 bases and 0 bases, with 18 bases remaining between them. CDR1 is MDHEN, CDR2 SYDVKM, per germline. The CDR3 sequence: CASNSTPSHSNYGYTF. In nucleotides, the CDR3 is TGTGCCAGCAATTCCACACCTAGCCATTCTAACTATGGCTACACCTTC.

The CDR3 nucleotides are TGTGCCAGCAGCGTAGGATTTAGGGACTCGCTATATAATGAGCAGTTCTTC. Protein: CASSVGFRDSLYNEQFF. This sequence joins TRBV9 and TRBJ2-1; a possible D gene is TRBD2 (6 bases). This CDR3 has 17 amino acids. The germline V gene has CDR1 SGDLS and CDR2 YYNGEE. V lost 0 bases and J 7 bases, leaving 20 bases between the germline ends. The variable domain in full, with the rest retrieved from reference TRBV9 and TRBJ2-1, is DSGVTQTPKHLITATGQRVTLRCSPRSGDLSVYWYQQSLDQGLQFLIQYYNGEERAKGNILERFSAQQFPDLHSELNLSSLELGDSALYFCASSVGFRDSLYNEQFFGPGTRLTVL.

V gene TRBV4-1 combines with J gene TRBJ2-2; D unresolved. The CDR3 consists of 16 residues. Germline CDR1 and CDR2: MGHRA and YSYEKL. The germline V and J ends were trimmed by 0 bases and 0 bases, with 8 bases remaining between them. As DNA, the CDR3 is TGCGCCAGCAGCCAAGAGCCTGGCACGAACACCGGGGAGCTGTTTTTT. Its translation: CASSQEPGTNTGELFF.

This clonotype was seen many times. The chain has TRBV7-3 and TRBJ1-6; D ambiguous. This CDR3 is built from 12 residues. The V end was cut by 1 base, the J end by 16 bases, with 11 bases between. Germline CDR1 SGHTA, CDR2 FQGTGA. The CDR3: CASSLIWQALHF. CDR3 sequence (DNA): TGTGCCAGCAGCTTAATTTGGCAAGCTCTCCACTTT.

At least ten counts were recorded for this clonotype. This sequence joins TRBV5-1 and TRBJ1-3; 8 bases agree with TRBD1. Germline loops: CDR1 SGHRS, CDR2 YFSETQ. Unmatched junction bases numbered 3, after V lost 4 bases and J lost 3 bases. The CDR3 sequence is 14 residues long. This CDR3 is CASSVTGVGNTIYF. The CDR3 DNA follows: TGCGCCAGCAGCGTGACAGGGGTTGGAAACACCATATATTTT. Combining the CDR3 with reference TRBV5-1 and TRBJ1-3 gives the whole variable domain KAGVTQTPRYLIKTRGQQVTLSCSPISGHRSVSWYQQTPGQGLQFLFEYFSETQRNKGNFPGRFSGRQFSNSRSEMNVSTLELGDSALYLCASSVTGVGNTIYFGEGSWLTVV.

This clonotype was counted ten times or more. This chain uses TRBV7-9 with TRBJ2-7, with D perhaps matching TRBD2 (7 bases). This CDR3 is built from 17 residues. The germline gives CDR1 SEHNR, CDR2 FQNEAQ (reference sequence). Trimming removed 8 bases at V and 3 bases at J, with 26 bases between. The CDR3 nucleotides read TGTGCCAGCGGGGAGGGGGAAGGCAGGAGAAGCGGCTACGAGCAGTACTTC. As protein: CASGEGEGRRSGYEQYF.

The chain links TRBV24-1 to TRBJ2-6; TRBD1 is a possible D gene (6 bases). The CDR3 has 17 amino acids. Germline V gene data show CDR1 as KGHDR and CDR2 as SFDVKD. Between the trimmed V and J ends, which lost 3 bases and 4 bases, there was a span of 15 bases. The CDR3 DNA sequence: TGTGCCACCAGTGATCCCGGACAGTTAGCCGGGGCCAACGTCCTGACTTTC. This translates into CATSDPGQLAGANVLTF.

The chain combines TRBV10-2 with TRBJ2-7; 7 bases agree with TRBD2. The CDR3 totals 15 residues. The V gene's germline CDR1 is WSHSY and CDR2 SAAADI. Trimming at V came to 0 bases and at J to 3 bases, leaving 5 bases not matched to a gene. The CDR3 DNA reads as TGCGCCAGCAGTGAGTCGAGGGCGGGAGTCTACGAGCAGTACTTC. It yields the protein CASSESRAGVYEQYF.

The CDR3 is CASSLLAGGLETQYF. Written as DNA, the CDR3 is TGTGCCAGCAGCTTACTAGCGGGAGGCTTGGAGACCCAGTACTTC. The rearrangement uses TRBV7-3 and TRBJ2-5; 11 bases fit TRBD2. The J segment lost 5 bases and the V segment lost 2 bases, leaving 4 bases of the junction unmatched. There are 15 residues in the CDR3. CDR1 and CDR2 from the germline V gene are SGHTA and FQGTGA.

This clonotype was seen many times. The CDR3 region has the DNA TGTGCCAGCAGCTTGGGGGACAGGGTCTCACCCCTCCACTTT. Translating gives CASSLGDRVSPLHF. V gene TRBV7-2 combines with J gene TRBJ1-6; 9 positions agree with TRBD1. This CDR3 is built from 14 residues. J was trimmed by 10 bases and V by 3 bases; bases with no gene match: 4. From germline, CDR1 is SGHTA and CDR2 FQGNSA.

This clonotype came up many times. V and J are TRBV6-5 and TRBJ1-1; 9 positions agree with TRBD1. Trimming removed 4 bases from V and 2 bases from J; junction bases left unmatched: 8. The CDR3 totals 16 residues. CDR1 MNHEY and CDR2 SVGAGI come from the germline V gene. Written as DNA, the CDR3 is TGTGCCAGCAGTTTAACCGGGACAGGGCTTAACACTGAAGCTTTCTTT. Its translation is CASSLTGTGLNTEAFF.

This clonotype was seen a few times. V gene TRBV28 combines with J gene TRBJ1-6, with 8 bases that match TRBD1. V gave up 8 bases and J gave up 6 bases; unmatched junction bases: 6. Germline loops: CDR1 MDHEN, CDR2 SYDVKM. The CDR3 totals 14 residues. For the CDR3, the DNA is TGTGCCAGCGTTTGGGACAGGATTAATTCACCCCTCCACTTT. It codes for CASVWDRINSPLHF.

V is TRBV28 and J is TRBJ1-1; D gene ambiguous. The CDR3 length is 11 residues. Germline lookup yields CDR1 MDHEN and CDR2 SYDVKM. Between the trimmed V and J ends, which lost 3 bases and 4 bases, there was a span of 3 bases. CDR3 sequence reads: CASSFPTEAFF. The CDR3 nucleotides are TGTGCCAGCAGTTTTCCCACTGAAGCTTTCTTT.

J is TRBJ2-1 and V is TRBV6-1; D gene ambiguous. The germline gives CDR1 MNHNS, CDR2 SASEGT. The CDR3 runs to 13 residues. V was pared by 6 bases and J by 4 bases, with 10 bases between. CDR3 amino acids: CASRQHGYNEQFF. The CDR3 DNA is TGTGCCAGCAGACAACACGGATACAATGAGCAGTTCTTC.

The chain joins TRBV20-1 to TRBJ1-6; TRBD1 matches at 7 bases. This CDR3 has 13 amino acids. V lost 3 bases to trimming and J lost 8 bases; unmatched junction nucleotides: 4. Germline lookup yields CDR1 DFQATT and CDR2 SNEGSKA (reference sequence). CDR3 residues: CSASYRGDSPLHF. DNA for the CDR3: TGCAGTGCTAGTTACAGGGGTGATTCACCCCTCCACTTT.

The genes are TRBV6-1 and TRBJ2-7; TRBD1 aligns across 9 bases. Germline CDR1 is MNHNS and CDR2 is SASEGT. This CDR3 is built from 16 residues. Germline trimming cut 5 bases from V and 6 bases from J; bases unmatched to any gene: 14. The CDR3 spells CASSPRPRGQGGEQYF. The DNA of the CDR3 is TGTGCCAGCAGTCCTCGCCCGAGGGGACAGGGCGGCGAGCAGTACTTC.

The gene calls are TRBV28 and TRBJ1-5; no clear D gene. With 4 bases removed from V and 1 base from J, the gap between germline ends came to 14 bases. The CDR3 runs 16 residues. The V gene's germline CDR1 is MDHEN and CDR2 SYDVKM. The CDR3 nucleotides read TGTGCCAGCAGTTCCCCGGACGTTCGGAGCAATCAGCCCCAGCATTTT. Its translation: CASSSPDVRSNQPQHF.

This clonotype was seen many times. The chain has TRBV20-1 and TRBJ2-1, with D possibly TRBD2 on 6 matching bases. Germline lookup yields CDR1 DFQATT and CDR2 SNEGSKA (reference sequence). The CDR3 runs to 15 residues. V shed 4 bases and J shed 1 base, with 14 bases lying between them. CDR3: CSATPIAVSYNEQFF. CDR3 sequence (DNA): TGCAGTGCTACCCCCATAGCGGTTTCCTACAATGAGCAGTTCTTC.